These T cell receptor beta chains were read from a single sample in a study of T cell repertoires in cytomegalovirus infection. TCRdb re-analysed the reads in MiXCR, keeping a single row per CDR3 protein. Here the sample spans approximately 260,000 distinct CDR3 sequences, roughly 21% being singletons. These TCRs' antigens remain unknown. The sequences come from cultured PBMCs, collected from culture after CMV antigen stimulation. These receptor sequences come from a human donor in good health (CMV status not recorded). Some clones in this sample may be carry-over from other donors' samples. CDR3s include the opening cysteine and the closing phenylalanine or tryptophan. D genes are given only for firm matches.

J gene | D gene | V gene | CDR3 protein
TRBJ1-5 | NA | TRBV19 | CASSIAWTALQPQHF
TRBJ1-1 | NA | TRBV20-1 | CSARGDTEAFF
TRBJ1-2 | TRBD1 | TRBV10-3 | CAAEGQGINGYTF
TRBJ2-5 | NA | TRBV7-2 | CASSLSRETQYF
TRBJ1-1 | NA | TRBV4-1 | CASSQERQYNTEAFF
TRBJ1-1 | NA | TRBV7-9 | CASSGGTPNTEAFF
TRBJ2-1 | TRBD2 | TRBV18 | CASSLTSGSRYEQFF
TRBJ1-5 | NA | TRBV6-1 | CASRPRQGNQPQHF
TRBJ1-2 | NA | TRBV7-6 | CASSIKVDNYGYTF
TRBJ2-1 | NA | TRBV6-2/TRBV6-3 | CASSAGGGTARNEQFF
TRBJ2-3 | TRBD2 | TRBV7-2 | CASSPRLAGLPDTQYF
TRBJ2-1 | NA | TRBV27 | CASSTRGVIQFF
TRBJ2-1 | TRBD2 | TRBV7-9 | CASSLVFGGPSGTYNEQFF
TRBJ2-1 | NA | TRBV7-2 | CASSLVFGLNNEQFF
TRBJ2-1 | TRBD2 | TRBV4-2 | CASSQESGRASEQFF
TRBJ1-2 | NA | TRBV11-2 | CASSLDRGSGPGYTF
TRBJ1-1 | TRBD1 | TRBV4-2 | CASSQETGGRTEAFF
TRBJ2-5 | NA | TRBV6-1 | CASSDPTLPQETQYF
TRBJ2-7 | NA | TRBV7-2 | CASSLGRGLSYEQYF
TRBJ2-7 | NA | TRBV28 | CASRPTGQGYEQYF
TRBJ1-2 | NA | TRBV2 | CASIQLGTTYGYTF
TRBJ1-4 | NA | TRBV7-9 | CASSLVVRKNEKLFF
TRBJ2-5 | NA | TRBV11-2 | CASSSTGLDQETQYF
TRBJ2-1 | TRBD2 | TRBV29-1 | CSAAGGRAGNEQFF
TRBJ2-2 | TRBD2 | TRBV6-6 | CASRRTSETGELFF
TRBJ1-1 | NA | TRBV12-3/TRBV12-4 | CASSLRRMNTEAFF
TRBJ2-3 | NA | TRBV11-2 | CASSLEGRTDTQYF
TRBJ2-7 | NA | TRBV27 | CASSPGEMVYEQYF
TRBJ1-3 | TRBD1 | TRBV6-5 | CASSSGGTGNTIYF